This T cell receptor (beta chain) was captured by sequencing in a study of blood T cell repertoires in COVID-19. Study in general: COVID-19 samples collected from the United States, Italy and Spain covered acute and convalescent phases. Sources were T cells, B-cell-depleted T cells, or PBMCs; the material itself was cDNA or gDNA.

The ends lost 6 bases at V and 4 bases at J; junction bases unmatched: 5. CDR1 and CDR2 from the germline V gene are MGHDK and SYGVNS. The length of the CDR3 is 14 residues. In the original analysis: Using reference gene primer amplification, nucleated cell counts were estimated. Repertoires were generated with immunoSEQ multiplex PCR, while TCRdb's copy carries only in-frame clones and drops some. V, J and clone size are those of that table, while D and trimming were read from the DNA. The sample includes under 45,000 clones, roughly nine tenths seen only once; the top ten take approximately 20%. Material for sequencing was peripheral blood. The rearrangement joins TRBV25-1 to TRBJ2-7, with 11 bases identical to TRBD2. The clonotype originates from a woman older than 75 in a cohort sampled during active or convalescent COVID-19. CDR3 in DNA: TGTGCCAGCAGGGGGGGACTAGCGGCTTACGAGCAGTACTTC. The encoded protein is CASRGGLAAYEQYF.